Reported below is one T cell receptor beta chain. Unmatched junction bases numbered 12, after V lost 4 bases and J lost 0 bases. The CDR3 has 19 amino acids. In germline, CDR1 is SNHLY, CDR2 FYNNEI. Only in-frame clones appear in the TCRdb table, and some are missing; sequencing was by immunoSEQ multiplex PCR. The sample has under 550,000 clones, 90% to 97% seen once; the top ten hold roughly 0.06%. Donors included only healthy HIV-negative adults lacking recent acute infections or vaccinations. All participating donors were Caucasian adults from Nashville, Tennessee. The data derive from a study of shared clonotypes between healthy human individuals. At the level of the study: Researchers assigned three CD4 naive, three CD4 memory, two CD8 naive and one CD8 memory plate to each donor.

The TCR comes from a woman aged 30 to 39 in good health. V and J are TRBV2 and TRBJ2-6, with 7 bases identical to TRBD1. The sample was naive CD4+ T cells sorted from blood. The subset was: CD45RA+ positively selected. CDR3 amino acids: CASSVALTGVHSGANVLTF. CDR3 DNA sequence: TGTGCCAGCAGTGTCGCCTTAACAGGGGTCCACTCTGGGGCCAACGTCCTGACTTTC.